Following are 13 T cell receptor beta chains from one sample sequenced in a study of blood T cell repertoires in COVID-19. Generated by immunoSEQ multiplex PCR, the TCRdb table keeps only in-frame clones and is missing some. The sample carries approximately 260,000 clones, 70% to 90% recorded once. Sequencing input: peripheral blood. The receptors derive from a man younger than 35 with active or convalescent COVID-19.

This sequence joins TRBV24-1 and TRBJ1-6, with D maybe TRBD1 (5 bases). The CDR3 consists of 16 residues. Trimming took off 5 bases at V and 7 bases at J, with 17 bases between the two ends. Looked up from germline, CDR1 is KGHDR and CDR2 is SFDVKD. In nucleotides, the CDR3 is TGTGCCACCAGTGGCCCCGGGGGAGGAGAAAATTCACCCCTCCACTTT. It specifies CATSGPGGGENSPLHF.

The rearrangement uses TRBV3-1 (or the pseudogene TRBV3-2) and TRBJ2-7; 8 bases are a match to TRBD2. Germline trimming cut 1 base from V and 2 bases from J; bases unmatched to any gene: 7. CDR3 length: 16 residues. The germline gives CDR1 LGHDT, CDR2 YNNKEL (reference sequence). The CDR3 region is CASSQGISGGTYEQYF. CDR3 nucleotides: TGTGCCAGCAGCCAAGGGATCTCGGGGGGGACCTACGAGCAGTACTTC.

This clone has a single count. V gene TRBV4-2 combines with J gene TRBJ2-5, with a tentative D call TRBD2 (6 bases). Germline loops: CDR1 LGHNA, CDR2 YNFKEQ. Trimming shortened V by 0 bases and J by 5 bases, and 13 bases separated the two germline ends. CDR3 size: 15 residues. CDR3 loop: CASSQDWGEMETQYF. The DNA of the CDR3 is TGTGCCAGCAGCCAAGATTGGGGGGAAATGGAGACCCAGTACTTC.

This chain uses TRBV6-4 with TRBJ1-6; D is possibly TRBD1 (5 bases). Germline CDR1 and CDR2: MRHNA and SNTAGT. The CDR3 spans 14 residues. Trimming took 9 bases from V and 8 from J, leaving 17 bases between them. CDR3 amino acids: CASSEKLQDSPLHF. The DNA of the CDR3 is TGTGCCAGTTCCGAAAAATTACAGGATTCACCCCTCCACTTT.

With respect to this clone: An end of the junction does not agree with germline; a read error may underlie this. The chain combines TRBV27 with TRBJ1-1; a weak D match, TRBD1 (5 bases). CDR1 and CDR2 (germline): MNHEY, SMNVEV (reference sequence). The CDR3 is 13 amino acids. This CDR3 reads CASRLVRGTEAFF. CDR3 nucleotides: TGTGCCAGCCGTTTAGTAAGGGGCACTGAAGCTTTCTTT.

The rearrangement links TRBV15 to TRBJ2-4; 10 bases map to TRBD1. The junction had 7 bases not matched to a gene; V was cut back by 5 bases and J by 6 bases. Germline V lookup: CDR1 LNHNV, CDR2 YYDKDF (reference sequence). The CDR3 extends over 15 amino acids. The DNA of the CDR3 is TGTGCCACCAGCCTAGACAGGGGGCCCGGAAACATTCAGTACTTC. This translates into CATSLDRGPGNIQYF.

This chain connects TRBV24-1 to TRBJ2-3; D might be TRBD2 (6 bases). The CDR3 runs 15 residues. Germline values: CDR1 KGHDR, CDR2 SFDVKD. The V end lost 7 bases, the J end lost 0 bases, and 13 bases lay between the germline ends. CDR3: CATSPRDSSTDTQYF. In DNA form, the CDR3 reads TGTGCCACCAGCCCCAGGGACTCTAGCACAGATACGCAGTATTTT.

This clone was recorded once. The chain links TRBV2 to TRBJ2-7; 10 nucleotides line up with TRBD1. The germline gives CDR1 SNHLY, CDR2 FYNNEI. V was clipped by 11 bases and J by 7 bases; unmatched bases: 17. The CDR3 sequence is 15 residues long. The CDR3 sequence: CAGSRDRGRGGEQYF. In nucleotides, the CDR3 is TGTGCCGGTTCCCGGGACAGGGGCCGAGGGGGGGAGCAGTACTTC. Together with reference TRBV2 and TRBJ2-7, the CDR3 gives the full variable domain: EPEVTQTPSHQVTQMGQEVILRCVPISNHLYFYWYRQILGQKVEFLVSFYNNEISEKSEIFDDQFSVERPDGSNFTLKIRSTKLEDSAMYFCAGSRDRGRGGEQYFGPGTRLTVT.

In its sample, this clone was seen a few times. The V call is TRBV27, the J call TRBJ1-2; no firm D call. The CDR3 is 13 residues long. Germline values: CDR1 MNHEY, CDR2 SMNVEV (reference sequence). Between the trimmed V and J ends, which lost 3 bases and 4 bases, there was a span of 9 bases. This CDR3 is CASSFRGLYGYTF. For the CDR3, the DNA is TGTGCCAGCAGTTTTCGGGGTCTCTATGGCTACACCTTC.

The chain combines TRBV19 with TRBJ2-2, with a possible D match to TRBD1 (5 bases). The CDR3 is 13 residues long. CDR1 and CDR2 from the germline V gene are LNHDA and SQIVND (reference sequence). Trimming pared 6 bases from V and 4 bases from J, leaving 9 bases between. CDR3 nucleotide sequence: TGTGCCAGTAGCAGGGATTTCACCGGGGAGCTGTTTTTT. Translated, it gives CASSRDFTGELFF.

The rearrangement uses TRBV12-3 or TRBV12-4 and TRBJ1-1; D is unresolved. The CDR3 runs 13 residues. V was shortened by 2 bases and J by 3 bases, with 7 bases between the two germline ends. CDR3 DNA: TGTGCCAGCAGTTTAAACGTAGACACTGAAGCTTTCTTT. Translated, it gives CASSLNVDTEAFF.

The rearrangement uses TRBV7-9 and TRBJ2-7; TRBD1 is a possible D gene (5 bases). V was clipped by 0 bases and J by 6 bases, with 6 bases between them. The CDR3 is 12 residues long. Germline CDR1 reads SEHNR; CDR2 reads FQNEAQ (reference sequence). The chain's CDR3 is CASSLAGPEQYF. The CDR3 coding sequence is TGTGCCAGCAGCTTAGCGGGGCCCGAGCAGTACTTC. Looking up the rest from reference TRBV7-9 and TRBJ2-7 gives the full variable domain: DTGVSQNPRHKITKRGQNVTFRCDPISEHNRLYWYRQTLGQGPEFLTYFQNEAQLEKSRLLSDRFSAERPKGSFSTLEIQRTEQGDSAMYLCASSLAGPEQYFGPGTRLTVT.

The chain combines TRBV3-1 (or the pseudogene TRBV3-2) with TRBJ1-3; 8 nucleotides align to TRBD1. V was clipped by 6 bases and J by 0 bases; unmatched bases: 10. The germline CDR1 and CDR2 sequences are LGHDT and YNNKEL (reference sequence). The CDR3 runs 17 residues. The CDR3 bases are TGTGCCAGCAGTCACTCGACAGGGGCCACCTCTGGAAACACCATATATTTT. This codes for CASSHSTGATSGNTIYF.